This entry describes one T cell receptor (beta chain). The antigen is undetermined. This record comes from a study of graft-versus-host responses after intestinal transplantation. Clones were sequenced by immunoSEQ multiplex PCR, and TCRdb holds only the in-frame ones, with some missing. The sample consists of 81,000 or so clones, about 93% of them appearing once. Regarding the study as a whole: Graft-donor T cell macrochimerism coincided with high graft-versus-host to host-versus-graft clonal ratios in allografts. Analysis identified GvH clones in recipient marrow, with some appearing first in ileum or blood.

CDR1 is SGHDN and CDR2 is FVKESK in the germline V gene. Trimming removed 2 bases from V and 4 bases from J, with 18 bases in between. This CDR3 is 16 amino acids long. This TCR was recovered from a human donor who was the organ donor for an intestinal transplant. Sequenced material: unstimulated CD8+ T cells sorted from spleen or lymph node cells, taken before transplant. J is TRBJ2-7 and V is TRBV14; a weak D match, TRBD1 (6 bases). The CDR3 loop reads CASSQTQGPKPYEQYF. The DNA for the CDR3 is TGTGCCAGCAGCCAAACACAGGGACCGAAACCTTACGAGCAGTACTTC.